The T cell receptor beta chain described here comes from a study of blood T cell repertoires in COVID-19. Turning to the study itself: The cDNA or gDNA used as material had been derived from T cells, B-cell-depleted T cells, or PBMCs.

The length of the CDR3 is 14 residues. The germline CDR1 and CDR2 sequences are MNHEY and SVGAGI. J lost 9 bases, V lost 6 bases, and 9 bases had no gene match. Original data processing: Estimates of nucleated cell counts were drawn from the amplification of reference gene primers. The method was immunoSEQ multiplex PCR; TCRdb's version includes in-frame clones alone and lacks a portion of them. V and J calls and clone size are as listed in that table; D and trimming were resolved from the DNA. The sample consists of fewer than 400,000 clones, about nine tenths of them appearing once. This study enrolled people aged roughly 18 to 90 from approximately 25 US geographic areas.

Specimen: PBMCs or T cells enriched from blood (not recorded which). The chain has TRBV6-5 and TRBJ2-2; 8 bases map to TRBD2. The clonotype comes from a woman aged 25 to 45 who had recovered from COVID-19. CDR3 coding DNA: TGTGCCAGCAGCCAGCGGGAGCGCTTAAGGGAGCTGTTTTTT. This translates into CASSQRERLRELFF.